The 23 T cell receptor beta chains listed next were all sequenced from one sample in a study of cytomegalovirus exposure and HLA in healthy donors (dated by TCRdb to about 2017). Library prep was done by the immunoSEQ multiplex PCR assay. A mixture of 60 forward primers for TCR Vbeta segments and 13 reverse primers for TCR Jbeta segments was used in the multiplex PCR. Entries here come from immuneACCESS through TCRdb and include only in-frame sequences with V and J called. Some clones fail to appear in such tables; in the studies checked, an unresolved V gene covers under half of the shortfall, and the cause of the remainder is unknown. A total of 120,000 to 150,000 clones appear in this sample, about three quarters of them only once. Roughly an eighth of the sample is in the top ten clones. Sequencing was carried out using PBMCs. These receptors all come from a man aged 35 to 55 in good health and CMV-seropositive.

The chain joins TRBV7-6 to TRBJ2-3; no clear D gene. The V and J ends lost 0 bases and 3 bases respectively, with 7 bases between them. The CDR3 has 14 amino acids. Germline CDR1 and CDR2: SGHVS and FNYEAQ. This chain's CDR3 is CASSLAAETDTQYF. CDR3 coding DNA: TGTGCCAGCAGCTTAGCGGCGGAAACAGATACGCAGTATTTT.

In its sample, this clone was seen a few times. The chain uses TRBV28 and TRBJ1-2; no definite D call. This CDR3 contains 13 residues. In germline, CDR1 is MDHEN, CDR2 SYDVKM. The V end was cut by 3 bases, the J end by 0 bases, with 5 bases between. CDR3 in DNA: TGTGCCAGCAGTTTGGGCTCTAACTATGGCTACACCTTC. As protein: CASSLGSNYGYTF.

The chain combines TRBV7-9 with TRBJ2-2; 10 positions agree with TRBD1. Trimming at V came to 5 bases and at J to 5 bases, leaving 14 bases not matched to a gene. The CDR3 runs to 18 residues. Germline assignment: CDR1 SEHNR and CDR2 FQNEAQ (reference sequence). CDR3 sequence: CASSVYGGDRGTTGELFF. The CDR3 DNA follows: TGTGCCAGCAGCGTATACGGCGGGGACAGGGGAACGACCGGGGAGCTGTTTTTT.

The chain's CDR3 is CASSFGQGNYEQYF. In DNA, the CDR3 is TGTGCCAGCAGCTTCGGACAGGGCAACTACGAGCAGTACTTC. The chain couples TRBV5-5 to TRBJ2-7, with 8 bases identical to TRBD1. The CDR3 is 14 residues long. With 2 bases clipped from V and 3 bases from J, the junction kept 4 bases outside the gene matches. Germline CDR1 reads SGHKS; CDR2 reads YYEKEE (reference sequence).

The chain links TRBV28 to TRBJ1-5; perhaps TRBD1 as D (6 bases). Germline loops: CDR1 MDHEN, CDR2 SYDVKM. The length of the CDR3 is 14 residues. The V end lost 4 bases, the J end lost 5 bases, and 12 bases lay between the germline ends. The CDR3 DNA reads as TGTGCCAGCAGTTCCGACAGGAACGATCAGCCCCAGCATTTT. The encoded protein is CASSSDRNDQPQHF.

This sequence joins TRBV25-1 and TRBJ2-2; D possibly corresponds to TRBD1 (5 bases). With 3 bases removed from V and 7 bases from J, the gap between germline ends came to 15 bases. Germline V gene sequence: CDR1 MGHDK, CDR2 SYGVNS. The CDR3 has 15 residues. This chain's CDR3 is CASSDRKGDHGELFF. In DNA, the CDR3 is TGTGCCAGCAGTGACAGAAAAGGGGATCACGGGGAGCTGTTTTTT.

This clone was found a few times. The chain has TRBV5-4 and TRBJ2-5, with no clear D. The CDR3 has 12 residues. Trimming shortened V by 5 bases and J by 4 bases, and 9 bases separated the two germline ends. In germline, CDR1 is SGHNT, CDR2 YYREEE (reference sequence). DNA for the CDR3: TGTGCCAGCAGTCTGAGTGGAGAGACCCAGTACTTC. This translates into CASSLSGETQYF.

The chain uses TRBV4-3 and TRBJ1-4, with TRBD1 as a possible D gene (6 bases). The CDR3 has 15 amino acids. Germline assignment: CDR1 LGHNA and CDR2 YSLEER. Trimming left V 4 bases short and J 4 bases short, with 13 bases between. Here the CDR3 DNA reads TGCGCCAGCAGCCTCGTCGGGACATATAATGAAAAACTGTTTTTT. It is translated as CASSLVGTYNEKLFF.

The CDR3, as DNA: TGTGCCAGCAGTTTAGACGGGAGGGCCGTCGGGGAGCTGTTTTTT. Translation gives CASSLDGRAVGELFF. J is TRBJ2-2 and V is TRBV27, with TRBD2 identical over 8 bases. The germline V gene encodes CDR1 MNHEY and CDR2 SMNVEV (reference sequence). The junction had 6 bases not matched to a gene; V was cut back by 2 bases and J by 7 bases. CDR3 size: 15 residues.

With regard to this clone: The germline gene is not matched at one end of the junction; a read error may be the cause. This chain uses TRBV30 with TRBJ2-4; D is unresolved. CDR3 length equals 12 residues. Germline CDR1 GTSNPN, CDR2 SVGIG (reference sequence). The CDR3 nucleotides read TGTGCCTGGAGCCTATCCAAAAACAGTCAGTACTTC. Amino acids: CAWSLSKNSQYF.

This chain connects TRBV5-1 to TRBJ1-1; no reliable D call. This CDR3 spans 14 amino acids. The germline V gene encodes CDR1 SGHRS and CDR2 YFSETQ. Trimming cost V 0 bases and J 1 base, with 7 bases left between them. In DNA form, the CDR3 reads TGCGCCAGCAGCTTGGGTTTCAGGAACACTGAAGCTTTCTTT. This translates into CASSLGFRNTEAFF.

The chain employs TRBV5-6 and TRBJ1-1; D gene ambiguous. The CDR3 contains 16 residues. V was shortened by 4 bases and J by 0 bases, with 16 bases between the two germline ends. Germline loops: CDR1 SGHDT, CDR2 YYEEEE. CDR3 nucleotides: TGTGCCAGCAGCCAAACAAAATTATATATGAACACTGAAGCTTTCTTT. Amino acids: CASSQTKLYMNTEAFF.

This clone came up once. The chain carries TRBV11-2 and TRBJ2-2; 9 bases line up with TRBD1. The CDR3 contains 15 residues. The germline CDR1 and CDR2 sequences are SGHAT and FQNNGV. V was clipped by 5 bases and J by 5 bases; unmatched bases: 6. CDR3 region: CASSQDRGGTGELFF. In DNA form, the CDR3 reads TGTGCCAGCAGCCAAGACAGGGGGGGAACCGGGGAGCTGTTTTTT.

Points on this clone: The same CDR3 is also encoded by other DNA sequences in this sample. In DNA, the CDR3 is TGTGCCAGCAGCTTAGCGGGTTCTGGAAACACCATATATTTT. Protein: CASSLAGSGNTIYF. The chain is built from TRBV11-2 and TRBJ1-3; the D is unclear. Per germline, CDR1 SGHAT and CDR2 FQNNGV. The CDR3 runs to 14 residues. Trimming left V 1 base short and J 1 base short, with 5 bases between.

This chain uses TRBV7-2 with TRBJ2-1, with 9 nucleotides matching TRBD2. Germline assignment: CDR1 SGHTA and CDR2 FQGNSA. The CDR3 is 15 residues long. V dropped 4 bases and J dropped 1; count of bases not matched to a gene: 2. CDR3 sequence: CASSSLAGSYNEQFF. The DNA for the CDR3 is TGTGCCAGCAGCTCTCTAGCGGGATCCTACAATGAGCAGTTCTTC.

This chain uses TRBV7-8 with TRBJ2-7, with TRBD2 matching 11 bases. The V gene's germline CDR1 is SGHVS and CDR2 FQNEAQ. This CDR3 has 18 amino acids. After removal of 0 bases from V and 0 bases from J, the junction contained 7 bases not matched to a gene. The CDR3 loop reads CASSLALRLAGSSYEQYF. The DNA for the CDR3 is TGTGCCAGCAGCTTAGCGCTTAGACTAGCGGGGAGCTCCTACGAGCAGTACTTC. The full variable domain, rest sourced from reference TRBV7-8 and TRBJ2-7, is GAGVSQSPRYKVAKRGQDVALRCDPISGHVSLFWYQQALGQGPEFLTYFQNEAQLDKSGLPSDRFFAERPEGSVSTLKIQRTQQEDSAVYLCASSLALRLAGSSYEQYFGPGTRLTVT.

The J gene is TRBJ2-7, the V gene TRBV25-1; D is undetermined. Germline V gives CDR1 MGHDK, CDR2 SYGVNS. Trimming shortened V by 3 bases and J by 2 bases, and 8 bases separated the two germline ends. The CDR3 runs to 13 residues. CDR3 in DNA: TGTGCCAGCAGTGATATAAACACCTACGAGCAGTACTTC. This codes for CASSDINTYEQYF.

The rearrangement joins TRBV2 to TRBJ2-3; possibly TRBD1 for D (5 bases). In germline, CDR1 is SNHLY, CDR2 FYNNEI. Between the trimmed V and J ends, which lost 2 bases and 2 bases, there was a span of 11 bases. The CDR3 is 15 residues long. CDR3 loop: CASSEWRTPTDTQYF. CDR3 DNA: TGTGCCAGCAGTGAATGGCGGACACCCACAGATACGCAGTATTTT.

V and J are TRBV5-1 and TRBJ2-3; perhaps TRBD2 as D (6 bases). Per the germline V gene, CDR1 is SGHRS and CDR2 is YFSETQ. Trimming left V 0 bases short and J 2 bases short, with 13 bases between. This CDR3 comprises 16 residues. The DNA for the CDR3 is TGCGCCAGCAGCTTGGATAGCGGCTTCTACACAGATACGCAGTATTTT. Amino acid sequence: CASSLDSGFYTDTQYF. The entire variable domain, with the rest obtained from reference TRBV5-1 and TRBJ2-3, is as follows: KAGVTQTPRYLIKTRGQQVTLSCSPISGHRSVSWYQQTPGQGLQFLFEYFSETQRNKGNFPGRFSGRQFSNSRSEMNVSTLELGDSALYLCASSLDSGFYTDTQYFGPGTRLTVL.

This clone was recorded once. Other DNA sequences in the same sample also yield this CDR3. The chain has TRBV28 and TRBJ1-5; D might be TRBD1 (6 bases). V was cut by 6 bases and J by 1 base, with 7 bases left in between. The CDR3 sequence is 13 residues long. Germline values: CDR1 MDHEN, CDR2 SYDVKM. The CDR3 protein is CASRQGSNQPQHF. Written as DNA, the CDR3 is TGTGCCAGCAGGCAGGGGAGCAATCAGCCCCAGCATTTT.

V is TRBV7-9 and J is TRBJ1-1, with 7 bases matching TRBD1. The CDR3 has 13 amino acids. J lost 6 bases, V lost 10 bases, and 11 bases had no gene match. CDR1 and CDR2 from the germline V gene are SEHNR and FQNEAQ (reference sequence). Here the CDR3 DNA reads TGTGCCATCAGGGGGGCAGGAAGCGCTGAAGCTTTCTTT. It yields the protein CAIRGAGSAEAFF.

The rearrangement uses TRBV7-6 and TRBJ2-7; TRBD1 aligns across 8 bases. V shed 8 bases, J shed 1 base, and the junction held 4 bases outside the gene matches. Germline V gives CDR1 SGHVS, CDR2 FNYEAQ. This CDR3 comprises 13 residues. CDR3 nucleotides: TGTGCCAGCGGAGGGACAGGTTCCTACGAGCAGTACTTC. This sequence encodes CASGGTGSYEQYF.

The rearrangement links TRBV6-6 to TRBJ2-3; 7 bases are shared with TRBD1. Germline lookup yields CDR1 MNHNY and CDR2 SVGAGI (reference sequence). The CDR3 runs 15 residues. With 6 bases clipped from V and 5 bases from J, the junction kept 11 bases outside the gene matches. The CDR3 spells CASSSGQVFRDTQYF. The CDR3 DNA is TGTGCCAGCAGCTCTGGACAGGTTTTTAGAGATACGCAGTATTTT.